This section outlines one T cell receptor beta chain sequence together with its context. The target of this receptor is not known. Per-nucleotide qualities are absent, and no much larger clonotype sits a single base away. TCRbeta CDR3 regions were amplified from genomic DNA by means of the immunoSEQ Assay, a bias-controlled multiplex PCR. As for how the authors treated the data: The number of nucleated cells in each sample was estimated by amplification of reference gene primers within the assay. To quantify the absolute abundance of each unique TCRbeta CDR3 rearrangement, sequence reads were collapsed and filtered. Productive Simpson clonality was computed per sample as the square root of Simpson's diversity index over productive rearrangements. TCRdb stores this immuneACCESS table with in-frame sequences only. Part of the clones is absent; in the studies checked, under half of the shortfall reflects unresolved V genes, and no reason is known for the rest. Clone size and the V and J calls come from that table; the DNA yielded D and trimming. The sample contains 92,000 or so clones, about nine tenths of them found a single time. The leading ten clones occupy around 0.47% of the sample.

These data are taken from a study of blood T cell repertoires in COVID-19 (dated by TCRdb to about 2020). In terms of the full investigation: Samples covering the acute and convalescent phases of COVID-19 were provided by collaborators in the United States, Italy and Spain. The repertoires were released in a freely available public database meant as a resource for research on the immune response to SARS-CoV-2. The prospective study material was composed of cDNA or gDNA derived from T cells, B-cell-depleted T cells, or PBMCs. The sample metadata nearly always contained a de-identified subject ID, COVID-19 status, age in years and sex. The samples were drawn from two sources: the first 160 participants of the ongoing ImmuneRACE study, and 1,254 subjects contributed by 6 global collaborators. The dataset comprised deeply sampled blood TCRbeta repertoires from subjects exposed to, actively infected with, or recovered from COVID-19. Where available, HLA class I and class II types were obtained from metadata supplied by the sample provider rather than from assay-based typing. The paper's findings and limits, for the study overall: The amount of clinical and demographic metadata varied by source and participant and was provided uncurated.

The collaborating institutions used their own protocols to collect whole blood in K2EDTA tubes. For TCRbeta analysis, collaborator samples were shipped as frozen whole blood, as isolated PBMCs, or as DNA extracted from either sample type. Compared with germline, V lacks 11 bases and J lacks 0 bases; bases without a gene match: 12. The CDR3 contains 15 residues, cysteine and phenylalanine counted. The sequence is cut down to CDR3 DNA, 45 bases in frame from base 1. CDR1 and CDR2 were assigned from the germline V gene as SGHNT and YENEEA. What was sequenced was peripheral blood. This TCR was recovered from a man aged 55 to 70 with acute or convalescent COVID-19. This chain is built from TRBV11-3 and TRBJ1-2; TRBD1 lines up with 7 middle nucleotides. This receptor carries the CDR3 CAGTPVDRANYGYTF. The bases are TGTGCCGGCACCCCTGTCGACAGGGCTAACTATGGCTACACCTTC. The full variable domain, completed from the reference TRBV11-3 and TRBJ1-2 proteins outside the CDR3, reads EAGVVQSPRYKIIEKKQPVAFWCNPISGHNTLYWYLQNLGQGPELLIRYENEEAVDDSQLPKDRFSAERLKGVDSTLKIQPAELGDSAVYLCAGTPVDRANYGYTFGSGTRLTVV.